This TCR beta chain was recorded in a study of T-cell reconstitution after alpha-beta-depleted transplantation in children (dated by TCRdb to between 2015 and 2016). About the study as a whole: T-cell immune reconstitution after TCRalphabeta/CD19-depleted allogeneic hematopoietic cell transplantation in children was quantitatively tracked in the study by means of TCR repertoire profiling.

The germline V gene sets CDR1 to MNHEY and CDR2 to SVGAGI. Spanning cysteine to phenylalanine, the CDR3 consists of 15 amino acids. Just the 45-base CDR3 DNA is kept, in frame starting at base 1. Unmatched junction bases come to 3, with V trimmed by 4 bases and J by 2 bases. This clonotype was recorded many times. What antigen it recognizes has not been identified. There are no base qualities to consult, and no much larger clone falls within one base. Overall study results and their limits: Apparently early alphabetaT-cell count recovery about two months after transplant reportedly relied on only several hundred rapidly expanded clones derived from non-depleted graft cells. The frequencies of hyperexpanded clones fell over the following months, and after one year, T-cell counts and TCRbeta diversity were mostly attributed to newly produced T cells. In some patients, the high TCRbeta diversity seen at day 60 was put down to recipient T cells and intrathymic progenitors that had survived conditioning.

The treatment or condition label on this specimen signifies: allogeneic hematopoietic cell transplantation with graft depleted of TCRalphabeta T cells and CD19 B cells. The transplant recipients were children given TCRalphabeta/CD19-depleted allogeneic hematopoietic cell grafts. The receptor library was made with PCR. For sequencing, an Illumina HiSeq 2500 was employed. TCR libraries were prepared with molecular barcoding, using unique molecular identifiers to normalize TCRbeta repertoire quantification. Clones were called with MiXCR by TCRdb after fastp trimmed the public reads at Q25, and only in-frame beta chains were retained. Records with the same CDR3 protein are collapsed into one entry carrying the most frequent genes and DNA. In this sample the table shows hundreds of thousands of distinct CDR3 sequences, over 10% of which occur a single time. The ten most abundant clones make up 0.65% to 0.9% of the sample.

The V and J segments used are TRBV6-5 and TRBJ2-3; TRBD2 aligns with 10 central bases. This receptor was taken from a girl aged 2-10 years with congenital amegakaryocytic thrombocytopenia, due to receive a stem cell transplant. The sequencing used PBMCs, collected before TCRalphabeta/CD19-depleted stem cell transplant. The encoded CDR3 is CASSWTSGHTDTQYF. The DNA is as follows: TGTGCCAGCAGTTGGACTAGCGGTCACACAGATACGCAGTATTTT.